A few counts support the clone carrying this T cell receptor beta chain. Its antigen is not identified. This sample was taken from a study of post-analysis software for immune sequencing data. Study at large: The disease courses spanned relapsing-remitting, secondary progressive and progressive-relapsing forms of multiple sclerosis. Study-wide results and caveats: The authors found that F measure strongly co-clustered same-batch samples. About 5 TRBV segments occurring more often in patients than controls included TRBV5-6, TRBV5-1 and TRBV20-1. The study found significantly lower normalized Chao1 diversity in multiple sclerosis patients than in controls.

Trimming stripped 5 bases from V and 4 bases from J, with 17 bases between. This CDR3 contains 15 residues. Presence of unique molecular identifiers characterized the TCR beta cDNA libraries. The authors obtained roughly 550,000 cDNA molecules from about 0.94 to 9.7 million T cells. TCRdb called the PCR reads again in MiXCR, with one record for every CDR3 protein. Of approximately 770,000 distinct CDR3 sequences listed, 40% to 55% are singletons. This receptor was identified in a girl aged 10 to 17 with multiple sclerosis. The chain uses TRBV12-3 or TRBV12-4 and TRBJ1-2; D possibly corresponds to TRBD1 (5 bases). Material: blood. The CDR3 DNA follows: TGTGCCAGCAGTATCCGGGACGGGACCATCTATGGCTACACCTTC. Residues: CASSIRDGTIYGYTF.